Listed here is a single T cell receptor beta chain. Its cognate antigen has yet to be identified. Nothing much larger sits one base from this clone, and base qualities are not available. The collaborating institutions used their own protocols to collect whole blood in K2EDTA tubes. For TCRbeta analysis, collaborators shipped samples as frozen whole blood, isolated PBMCs, or DNA extracted from either of those sample types. The data were taken from a study of blood T cell repertoires in COVID-19 (dated by TCRdb to 2018 to 2021). Study-wide context: Samples covering the acute and convalescent phases of COVID-19 were provided by collaborators in the United States, Italy and Spain. The material from the prospective study consisted of cDNA or gDNA derived from T cells, B-cell-depleted T cells, or PBMCs. The dataset comprised deeply sampled blood TCRbeta repertoires from subjects exposed to, actively infected with, or recovered from COVID-19. The repertoires were made available in a free public database intended to serve as a resource for research on the immune response to SARS-CoV-2. The samples were drawn from the first 160 participants of the ongoing ImmuneRACE study and from some 1,300 subjects provided by 6 global collaborators. A de-identified subject ID, COVID-19 status, age in years and sex were almost always included in the sample metadata. HLA class I and class II types, where available, came from metadata supplied by the sample provider rather than from assay-based typing.

Counted from cysteine to phenylalanine, this CDR3 has 14 amino acids. Just the 42-base CDR3 DNA is kept, in frame starting at base 1. CDR1 and CDR2 are drawn from the germline V gene: MNHEY, SVGAGI. Trimming costs V 6 bases and J 3 bases, and their ends lie 12 bases apart. The immunoSEQ Assay, a bias-controlled multiplex PCR, was used to amplify TCRbeta CDR3 regions from genomic DNA. In the original analysis: The number of nucleated cells in each sample was estimated by amplification of reference gene primers within the assay. To quantify the absolute abundance of each unique TCRbeta CDR3 rearrangement, sequence reads were collapsed and filtered. Productive Simpson clonality was computed per sample as the square root of Simpson's diversity index over productive rearrangements. Not all clones reach the TCRdb copy of this immuneACCESS table, which keeps in-frame sequences only. Checked studies attribute under half of the gap to unresolved V genes and leave the rest unexplained. V, J and clone size are those of that table, while D and trimming were read from the DNA. The sample contains tens of thousands of clones, 79% of them found a single time. Of the sample, approximately 10% is held by the ten largest clones.

Overall study outcomes, separate from this receptor: How much clinical and demographic metadata was included differed by source and by participant, and the metadata was provided uncurated.

The sequence came from a man in his sixties or seventies with acute or convalescent COVID-19. The chain is encoded by TRBV6-5 joined to TRBJ1-5, with no confident D gene call. Sequenced material: peripheral blood. In nucleotide form, the sequence is TGTGCCAGCAGCTACCGGGGTTACAATCAGCCCCAGCATTTT. The encoded protein is CASSYRGYNQPQHF.